The clone carrying this TCR beta chain was seen ten or more times. Its target is not known. Germline CDR1 SGHTA, CDR2 FQGNSA. V shed 7 bases, J shed 4 bases, and the junction held 8 bases outside the gene matches. The CDR3 has 14 residues. The data were obtained in a study of T cell repertoires in cytomegalovirus infection. TCRdb passed the reads through MiXCR, listing each CDR3 protein once. In the table there are just over 450,000 distinct CDR3 sequences, about 44% of which are singletons. This receptor was taken from a human donor in good health (CMV status not recorded). Some clones in this sample may be carry-over from other donors' samples. V usage is TRBV7-2 and J usage is TRBJ2-3; TRBD1 matches at 7 bases. Material: cultured PBMCs, obtained from culture after CMV antigen stimulation. CDR3 protein: CASTSNRGSDTQYF. The CDR3 DNA reads TGTGCCAGCACCTCAAACAGGGGTTCAGATACGCAGTATTTT.